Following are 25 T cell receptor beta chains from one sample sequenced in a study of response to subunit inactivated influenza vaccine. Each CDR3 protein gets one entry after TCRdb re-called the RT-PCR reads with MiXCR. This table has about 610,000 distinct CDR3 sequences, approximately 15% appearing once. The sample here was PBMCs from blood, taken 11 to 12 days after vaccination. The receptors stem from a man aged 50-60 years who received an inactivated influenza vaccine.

CDR3 sequence reads: CASRRGLSVQFF. As DNA, the CDR3 is TGTGCCAGCAGACGGGGACTATCTGTGCAGTTCTTC. V and J are TRBV28 and TRBJ2-1; 7 nucleotides match TRBD2. V shed 6 bases, J shed 12 bases, and the junction held 8 bases outside the gene matches. The CDR3 has 12 amino acids. CDR1 and CDR2 (germline): MDHEN, SYDVKM.

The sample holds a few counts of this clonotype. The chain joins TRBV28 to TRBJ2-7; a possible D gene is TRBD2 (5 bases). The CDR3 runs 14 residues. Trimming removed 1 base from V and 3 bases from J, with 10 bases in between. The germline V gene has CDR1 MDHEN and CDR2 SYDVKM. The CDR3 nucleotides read TGTGCCAGCAGTTTATCGGACTCAGTCTACGAGCAGTACTTC. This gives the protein CASSLSDSVYEQYF.

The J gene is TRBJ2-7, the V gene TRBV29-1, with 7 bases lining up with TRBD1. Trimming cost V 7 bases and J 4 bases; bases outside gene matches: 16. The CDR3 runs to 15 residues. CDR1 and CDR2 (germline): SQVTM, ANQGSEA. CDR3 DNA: TGCAGCGCACGCCTCGGGACAGTGGGTTTGTACGAGCAGTACTTC. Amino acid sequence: CSARLGTVGLYEQYF.

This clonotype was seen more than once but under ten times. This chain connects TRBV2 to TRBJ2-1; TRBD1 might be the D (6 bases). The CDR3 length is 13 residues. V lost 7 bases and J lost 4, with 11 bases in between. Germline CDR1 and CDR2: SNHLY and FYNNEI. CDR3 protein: CASTWDTYNEQFF. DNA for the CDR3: TGTGCCAGCACGTGGGACACTTACAATGAGCAGTTCTTC. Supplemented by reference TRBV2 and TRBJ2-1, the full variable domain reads EPEVTQTPSHQVTQMGQEVILRCVPISNHLYFYWYRQILGQKVEFLVSFYNNEISEKSEIFDDQFSVERPDGSNFTLKIRSTKLEDSAMYFCASTWDTYNEQFFGPGTRLTVL.

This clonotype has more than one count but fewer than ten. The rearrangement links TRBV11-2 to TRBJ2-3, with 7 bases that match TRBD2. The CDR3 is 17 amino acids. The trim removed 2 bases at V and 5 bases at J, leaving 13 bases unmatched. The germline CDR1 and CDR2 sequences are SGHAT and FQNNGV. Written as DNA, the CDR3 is TGTGCCAGCAGCTTAATTAGCGGGCCTTGGACGGGAGATACGCAGTATTTT. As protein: CASSLISGPWTGDTQYF.

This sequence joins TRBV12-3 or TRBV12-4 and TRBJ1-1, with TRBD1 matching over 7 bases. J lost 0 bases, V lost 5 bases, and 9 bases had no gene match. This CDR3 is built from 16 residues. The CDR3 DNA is TGTGCCAGCAGTCCCCGGAGGACAGGCATGAACACTGAAGCTTTCTTT. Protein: CASSPRRTGMNTEAFF.

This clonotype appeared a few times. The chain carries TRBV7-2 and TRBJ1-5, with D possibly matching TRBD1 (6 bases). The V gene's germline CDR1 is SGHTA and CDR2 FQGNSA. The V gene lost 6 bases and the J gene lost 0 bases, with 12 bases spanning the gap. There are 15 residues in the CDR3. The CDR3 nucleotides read TGTGCCAGCAGTACAGGGATCTTTAGCAATCAGCCCCAGCATTTT. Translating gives CASSTGIFSNQPQHF.

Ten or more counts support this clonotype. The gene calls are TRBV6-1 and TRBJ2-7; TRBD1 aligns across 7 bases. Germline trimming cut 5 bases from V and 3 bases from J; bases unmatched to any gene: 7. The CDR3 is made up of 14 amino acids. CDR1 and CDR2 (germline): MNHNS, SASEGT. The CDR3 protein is CASSPPGQSYEQYF. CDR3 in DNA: TGTGCCAGCAGTCCACCGGGACAGAGCTACGAGCAGTACTTC.

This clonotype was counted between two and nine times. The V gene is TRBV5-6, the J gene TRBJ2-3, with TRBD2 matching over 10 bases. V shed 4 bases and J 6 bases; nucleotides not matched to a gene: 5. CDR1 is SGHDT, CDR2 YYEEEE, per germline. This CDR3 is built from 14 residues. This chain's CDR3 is CASSESGRGDTQYF. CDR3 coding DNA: TGTGCCAGCAGCGAAAGCGGGAGGGGTGATACGCAGTATTTT.

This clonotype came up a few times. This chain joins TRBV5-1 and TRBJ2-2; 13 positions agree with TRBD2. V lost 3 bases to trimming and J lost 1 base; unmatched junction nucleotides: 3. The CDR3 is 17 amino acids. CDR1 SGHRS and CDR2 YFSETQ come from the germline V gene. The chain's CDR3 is CASSSGTSGKNTGELFF. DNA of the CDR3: TGCGCCAGCAGCTCTGGGACTAGCGGGAAGAACACCGGGGAGCTGTTTTTT.

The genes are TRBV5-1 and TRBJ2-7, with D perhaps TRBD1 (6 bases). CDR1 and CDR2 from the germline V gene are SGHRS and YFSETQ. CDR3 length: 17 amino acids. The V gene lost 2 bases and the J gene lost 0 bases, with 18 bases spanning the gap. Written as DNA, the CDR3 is TGCGCCAGCAGCTTACTTGCAGGGGAACCTAGCTCCTACGAGCAGTACTTC. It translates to CASSLLAGEPSSYEQYF. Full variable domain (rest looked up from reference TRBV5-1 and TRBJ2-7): KAGVTQTPRYLIKTRGQQVTLSCSPISGHRSVSWYQQTPGQGLQFLFEYFSETQRNKGNFPGRFSGRQFSNSRSEMNVSTLELGDSALYLCASSLLAGEPSSYEQYFGPGTRLTVT.

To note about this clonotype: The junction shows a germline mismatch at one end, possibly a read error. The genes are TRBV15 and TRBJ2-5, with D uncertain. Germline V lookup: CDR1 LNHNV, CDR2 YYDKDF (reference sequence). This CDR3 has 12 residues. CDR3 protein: CATRADHETQYF. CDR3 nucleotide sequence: TGTGCCACCAGGGCAGACCACGAGACCCAGTACTTC. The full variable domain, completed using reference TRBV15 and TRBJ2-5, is DAMVIQNPRYQVTQFGKPVTLSCSQTLNHNVMYWYQQKSSQAPKLLFHYYDKDFNNEADTPDNFQSRRPNTSFCFLDIRSPGLGDTAMYLCATRADHETQYFGPGTRLLVL.

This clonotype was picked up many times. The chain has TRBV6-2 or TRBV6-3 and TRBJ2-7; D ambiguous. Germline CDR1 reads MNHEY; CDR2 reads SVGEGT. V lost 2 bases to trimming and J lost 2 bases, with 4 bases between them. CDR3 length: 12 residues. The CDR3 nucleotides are TGTGCCAGCAGTTACGGGCCCTACGAGCAGTACTTC. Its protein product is CASSYGPYEQYF.

The CDR3 DNA reads TGTGCCAGCAGCCAGCAACAGGGGACCTACGAGCAGTACTTC. Translation gives CASSQQQGTYEQYF. The chain carries TRBV13 and TRBJ2-7, with TRBD1 matching 7 bases. This CDR3 has 14 residues. The trim removed 5 bases at V and 2 bases at J, leaving 6 bases unmatched. Germline V CDR1 and CDR2: PRHDT, FYEKMQ (reference sequence).

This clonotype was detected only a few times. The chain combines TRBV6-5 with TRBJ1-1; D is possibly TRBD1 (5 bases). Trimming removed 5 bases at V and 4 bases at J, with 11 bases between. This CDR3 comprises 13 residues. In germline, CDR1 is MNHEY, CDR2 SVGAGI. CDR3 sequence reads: CASSQTVTTEAFF. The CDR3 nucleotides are TGTGCCAGCAGTCAGACAGTAACCACTGAAGCTTTCTTT.

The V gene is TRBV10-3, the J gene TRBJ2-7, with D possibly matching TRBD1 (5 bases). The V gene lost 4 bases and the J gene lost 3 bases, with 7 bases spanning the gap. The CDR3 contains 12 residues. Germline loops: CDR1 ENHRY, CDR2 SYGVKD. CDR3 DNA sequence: TGTGCCATCAGTGTGCAGGGCTACGAGCAGTACTTC. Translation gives CAISVQGYEQYF.

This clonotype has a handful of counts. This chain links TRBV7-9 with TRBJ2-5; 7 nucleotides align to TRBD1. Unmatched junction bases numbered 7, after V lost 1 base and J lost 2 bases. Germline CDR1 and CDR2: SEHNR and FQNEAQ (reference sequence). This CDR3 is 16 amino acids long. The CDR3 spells CASSLDRGPVQETQYF. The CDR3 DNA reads TGTGCCAGCAGCTTAGATAGGGGGCCCGTACAAGAGACCCAGTACTTC.

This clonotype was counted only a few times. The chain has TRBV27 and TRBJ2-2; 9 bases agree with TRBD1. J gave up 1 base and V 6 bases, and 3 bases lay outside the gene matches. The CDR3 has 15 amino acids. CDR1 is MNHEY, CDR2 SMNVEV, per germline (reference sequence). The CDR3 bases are TGTGCCAGCAGGTGGGGACAGGGGAACACCGGGGAGCTGTTTTTT. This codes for CASRWGQGNTGELFF.

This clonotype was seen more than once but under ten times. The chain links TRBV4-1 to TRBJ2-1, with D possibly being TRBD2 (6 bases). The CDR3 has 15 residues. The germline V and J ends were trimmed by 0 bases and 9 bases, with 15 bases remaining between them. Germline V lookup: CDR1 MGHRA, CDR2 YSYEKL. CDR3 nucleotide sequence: TGCGCCAGCAGCCAAGATCGGACACCCGGGGGTGAGCAGTTCTTC. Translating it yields CASSQDRTPGGEQFF.

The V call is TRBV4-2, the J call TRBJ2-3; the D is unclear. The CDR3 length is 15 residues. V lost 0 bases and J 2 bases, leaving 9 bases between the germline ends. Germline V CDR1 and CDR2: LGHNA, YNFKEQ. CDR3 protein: CASSQDFELTDTQYF. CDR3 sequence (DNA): TGTGCCAGCAGCCAAGATTTTGAACTCACAGATACGCAGTATTTT.

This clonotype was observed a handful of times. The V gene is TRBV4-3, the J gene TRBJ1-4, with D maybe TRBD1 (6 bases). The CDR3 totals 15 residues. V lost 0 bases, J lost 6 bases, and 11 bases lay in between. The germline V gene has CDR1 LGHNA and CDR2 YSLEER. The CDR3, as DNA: TGCGCCAGCAGCCAAGACCCGAGGGGGGATGAAAAACTGTTTTTT. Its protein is CASSQDPRGDEKLFF.

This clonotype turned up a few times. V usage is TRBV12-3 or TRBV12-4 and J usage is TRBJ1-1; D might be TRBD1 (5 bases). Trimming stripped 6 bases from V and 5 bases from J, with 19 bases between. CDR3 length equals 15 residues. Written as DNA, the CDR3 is TGTGCCAGCAGCATGTCAGGGACGGTTAAAACTGAAGCTTTCTTT. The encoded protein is CASSMSGTVKTEAFF.

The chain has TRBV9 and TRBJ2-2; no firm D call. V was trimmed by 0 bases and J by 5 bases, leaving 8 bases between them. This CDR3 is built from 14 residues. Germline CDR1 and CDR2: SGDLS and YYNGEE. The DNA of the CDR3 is TGTGCCAGCAGCGTAGGGACCAATACCGGGGAGCTGTTTTTT. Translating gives CASSVGTNTGELFF.

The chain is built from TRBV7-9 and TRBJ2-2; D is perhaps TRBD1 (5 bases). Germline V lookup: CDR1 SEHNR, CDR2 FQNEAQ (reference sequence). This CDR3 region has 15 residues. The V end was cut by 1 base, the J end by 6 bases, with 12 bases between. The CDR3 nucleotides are TGTGCCAGCAGCTTAGAAGGGGAAATCTCCGGGGAGCTGTTTTTT. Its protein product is CASSLEGEISGELFF.

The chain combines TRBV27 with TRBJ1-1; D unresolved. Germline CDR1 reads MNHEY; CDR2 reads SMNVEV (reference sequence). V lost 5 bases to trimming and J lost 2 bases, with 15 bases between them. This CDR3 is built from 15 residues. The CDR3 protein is CASSDTLDANTEAFF. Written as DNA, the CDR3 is TGTGCCAGCAGTGATACCCTGGACGCAAACACTGAAGCTTTCTTT.